A single T cell receptor beta chain is shown here with its context. This entry belongs to a study of blood T cell repertoires in COVID-19. About the research overall: The United States, Italy and Spain supplied acute and convalescent COVID-19 samples. PBMCs, B-cell-depleted T cells, or T cells were the source of the cDNA or gDNA that made up the material.

How the authors handled the data: Amplification with reference gene primers provided the estimates of nucleated cell counts. The method was immunoSEQ multiplex PCR; TCRdb's version includes in-frame clones alone and lacks a portion of them. V and J calls plus clone size are reproduced from that table; the DNA served to infer D and trimming. The profile covers hundreds of thousands of clones, with under 95% appearing a single time and more than 3% taken by the ten largest. This clonotype was sampled from a woman aged 18-29 years who had recovered from COVID-19. The sequencing input was peripheral blood.

CDR3 loop: CASSFIESIGAKYNEQFF. The CDR3 DNA is TGTGCCAGCAGCTTCATAGAGTCAATCGGAGCAAAATACAATGAGCAGTTCTTC. This rearrangement joins TRBV7-9 to TRBJ2-1; D not certain. Per germline, CDR1 SEHNR and CDR2 FQNEAQ (reference sequence). This CDR3 comprises 18 residues. V lost 3 bases and J lost 4, with 22 bases in between.